These 6 T cell receptor beta chains originate from one sample sequenced in a study of post-analysis software for immune sequencing data. Findings and limits, study-wide: Five TRBV segments occurring more often in patients than controls included TRBV5-6, TRBV5-1 and TRBV20-1.

Each TCR beta cDNA library carried unique molecular identifiers. TCRdb fed the PCR reads into MiXCR, producing one record per CDR3 protein. The data hold about 680,000 distinct CDR3 sequences, with more than 50% observed a single time. Their recognized antigens are unknown. Source material: blood. These receptors were collected from a girl aged 2-10 years with multiple sclerosis.

The chain links TRBV4-3 to TRBJ2-1; D uncertain. Trimming took 0 bases from V and 0 from J, leaving 12 bases between them. CDR3 length equals 17 residues. Germline CDR1 LGHNA, CDR2 YSLEER. The CDR3 sequence is CASSQEYRTSSYNEQFF. The CDR3 DNA sequence: TGCGCCAGCAGCCAAGAATATAGGACCAGCTCCTACAATGAGCAGTTCTTC.

The rearrangement joins TRBV29-1 to TRBJ2-2; D unresolved. The CDR3 length is 12 residues. Trimming removed 5 bases at V and 1 base at J, with 5 bases between. Per the germline V gene, CDR1 is SQVTM and CDR2 is ANQGSEA. CDR3 coding DNA: TGCAGCGTTCAAGGGAACACCGGGGAGCTGTTTTTT. Its translation is CSVQGNTGELFF.

V gene TRBV29-1 combines with J gene TRBJ1-1; 7 bases match TRBD1. Unmatched junction bases numbered 8, after V lost 7 bases and J lost 6 bases. Germline values: CDR1 SQVTM, CDR2 ANQGSEA. CDR3 length: 12 amino acids. CDR3 DNA sequence: TGCAGCGCCGACAGTGGGACAGCTGAAGCTTTCTTT. It encodes CSADSGTAEAFF.

The rearrangement links TRBV7-9 to TRBJ2-1; 11 nucleotides align to TRBD2. Germline values: CDR1 SEHNR, CDR2 FQNEAQ (reference sequence). CDR3 size: 16 residues. V dropped 2 bases and J dropped 5; count of bases not matched to a gene: 5. CDR3 residues: CASSLFPGLADNEQFF. The CDR3 nucleotides read TGTGCCAGCAGCTTATTTCCGGGACTAGCGGACAATGAGCAGTTCTTC.

The V gene is TRBV12-3 or TRBV12-4, the J gene TRBJ2-5, with 8 nucleotides matching TRBD1. The CDR3 length is 19 residues. The V segment lost 6 bases and the J segment 5 bases; nucleotides outside the gene matches: 23. Here the CDR3 reads CASSHSKGTTGVISETQYF. CDR3 bases: TGTGCCAGCAGCCATTCTAAGGGGACGACAGGGGTGATAAGCGAGACCCAGTACTTC.

This clonotype appeared a few times. The junction departs from the called germline gene at one end, perhaps through a read error. V and J are TRBV7-2 and TRBJ2-1; D is perhaps TRBD2 (7 bases). The CDR3 extends over 15 amino acids. The V gene's germline CDR1 is SGHTA and CDR2 FQGNSA. CDR3 DNA: TGTGCCAGCAGCTTAATAGGGGGGGGCCTCAATGAGCGGTTCTTC. Protein sequence: CASSLIGGGLNERFF.